This T cell receptor beta chain was obtained from a study of cytotoxic CD8 clonotypes in ibrutinib-treated CLL. On the study more broadly: Results showed about 24 partial and 2 complete responses; following median approximately 69 months, approximately 14 remained remitted, approximately twelve advanced.

This clone was detected only a few times. Its target is not known. This CDR3 spans 15 amino acids. V lost 6 bases to trimming and J lost 2 bases; unmatched junction nucleotides: 9. Germline V gives CDR1 KGHSH, CDR2 LQKENI. General observations from the study: Private clonotypes, not public ones, expanded at ibrutinib response. Clonality went up at the time of ibrutinib response, stayed stable in sustained remission, and later dropped back toward its baseline level at progression.

Depths of 1 in 200,000 to 1 in 1 million T cells were the sequencing target. Measured with immunoSEQ multiplex PCR; TCRdb has only the in-frame clones, and not every one. The table has 57,000 or so clones, roughly 49% seen once; the top ten hold roughly a quarter. Source: PBMCs, taken at disease progression, from a patient treated with ibrutinib. V is TRBV18 and J is TRBJ1-2; 7 positions match TRBD1. This TCR came from a human donor with chronic lymphocytic leukemia. CDR3 DNA sequence: TGTGCCAGCTCTCTGGGGACAGATAAAAACTATGGCTACACCTTC. Amino acid sequence: CASSLGTDKNYGYTF.